The rows below give T cell receptor beta chains drawn from one sample of a study of tumor and adjacent non-tumor tissue in lung cancer. TCRdb recomputed calls from the multiplex PCR reads with MiXCR, one row per CDR3 protein. This sample yields about 80,000 distinct CDR3 sequences, of which 65% to 90% are seen a single time; about an eighth belongs to the top ten. Sequenced sample: lung tumor tissue. These receptor sequences come from a woman aged 45-65 years with non-small cell lung cancer. Each CDR3 is given with its conserved first and last residue. D genes are given only for firm matches. Not every row has a clone size; where given, it reads once, few, many or a size class.

-	TRBV11-1	TRBJ2-1	-	CASSLDEGNEQFF	TGTGCCAGCAGTCTAGATGAGGGGAATGAGCAGTTCTTC
medium-sized	TRBV29-1	TRBJ1-1	-	CSVGTGVTNTEAFF	TGCAGCGTTGGTACGGGGGTCACGAACACTGAAGCTTTCTTT
-	TRBV29-1	TRBJ2-7	-	CGVHGDYEQYF	TGCGGCGTTCACGGTGACTACGAGCAGTACTTC
-	TRBV29-1	TRBJ2-7	TRBD1	CSEQGRGDPHEQYF	TGCAGCGAACAGGGGAGAGGAGATCCCCACGAGCAGTACTTC
-	TRBV6-1	TRBJ1-1	-	CAGSEAQGREVFF	TGTGCCGGCAGTGAAGCGCAGGGGCGTGAAGTTTTCTTT
-	TRBV20-1	TRBJ1-1	-	CSARKDSEAFF	TGCAGTGCCAGGAAGGACTCTGAAGCTTTCTTT
-	TRBV4-2	TRBJ1-2	TRBD1	CASSNWTGPNYGYTF	TGTGCCAGCAGCAATTGGACAGGGCCTAACTATGGATACACCTTC
many	TRBV28	TRBJ2-3	TRBD2	CASSLLAGGRTDTQYF	TGTGCCAGCAGTCTCCTAGCGGGAGGGAGGACAGATACGCAGTATTTT
-	TRBV20-1	TRBJ2-1	-	CSARGYYSQFF	TGCAGTGCTAGAGGTTACTATTCGCAGTTTTTC
-	TRBV6-2/TRBV6-3	TRBJ2-1	-	CASSHAGPSSYDEQFF	TGTGCCAGCAGCCATGCGGGGCCGAGCTCCTACGATGAGCAGTTCTTC
-	TRBV6-1	TRBJ2-2	-	CASSELTGDVGAGELFF	TGTGCCAGCAGTGAACTAACGGGAGATGTTGGGGCCGGGGAGCTGTTTTTT
once	TRBV6-1	TRBJ1-5	-	CASNAPVVGVNQPRHF	TGTGCCAGCAATGCCCCAGTGGTAGGGGTCAATCAGCCCCGGCATTTT
-	TRBV11-3	TRBJ2-1	TRBD2	CASSLGTNGRNEQFF	TGTGCTAGCAGCTTAGGGACTAACGGGAGGAATGAGCAGTTCTTC
-	TRBV6-5	TRBJ2-1	TRBD1	CASNTLTGEANEQLF	TGTGCCAGCAATACATTGACAGGGGAAGCAAATGAGCAGTTATTC
-	TRBV4-2	TRBJ1-5	TRBD1	CDSSRSTGGVQPQHF	TGTGACAGCAGCCGATCTACAGGGGGCGTTCAGCCCCAGCATTTT
-	TRBV28	TRBJ1-2	-	CTSSLSGQGYGYTF	TGTACCAGCAGCCTCTCGGGGCAGGGCTATGGCTACACCTTC
-	TRBV28	TRBJ2-5	-	CASTPLGLQEETQYF	TGTGCCAGCACCCCCCTTGGACTTCAGGAAGAGACCCAGTACTTC
-	TRBV29-1	TRBJ2-1	-	CSVEGYTGAWERFF	TGCAGCGTTGAAGGGTACACGGGGGCATGGGAGCGGTTCTTC
-	TRBV7-9	TRBJ2-7	-	CARSNRNERYF	TGTGCCAGAAGCAACAGAAACGAGCGGTACTTC
-	TRBV4-2	TRBJ2-7	-	CVSSQVSPPSSYEQYF	TGTGTCAGCAGCCAAGTATCCCCCCCGAGCTCCTACGAGCAGTACTTC
-	TRBV28	TRBJ1-5	-	CGSSKQQGGNQSQHF	TGTGGCAGCAGTAAACAACAGGGTGGCAATCAGTCCCAGCATTTT
once	TRBV20-1	TRBJ2-7	-	CSGVGGGISEQYF	TGCAGCGGGGTGGGAGGGGGCATAAGTGAGCAGTACTTC
-	TRBV9	TRBJ2-3	-	CASSGGLPADTQYF	TGTGCCAGCAGCGGGGGCCTTCCGGCAGATACGCAGTATTTT
-	TRBV11-3	TRBJ2-2	-	CASSLGQAGEVFF	TGTGCCAGCAGCTTAGGACAGGCCGGGGAGGTCTTTTTT
-	TRBV6-1	TRBJ1-3	-	CASNEVTSGGNTIYF	TGTGCCAGCAATGAAGTGACGTCAGGGGGAAACACCATATATTTT
-	TRBV20-1	TRBJ2-3	-	CSAEDYSRYTDTQYF	TGCAGTGCTGAAGATTACAGCAGGTACACAGATACGCAGTATTTT
few	TRBV6-5	TRBJ2-7	-	CVSSSPWESSYEQYF	TGTGTCAGCAGTTCCCCGTGGGAGAGCTCCTACGAGCAGTACTTC
few	TRBV28	TRBJ2-1	-	CASSSPIAEKSSYNEQFF	TGTGCCAGCAGTTCCCCCATAGCGGAGAAGAGCTCCTACAATGAGCAGTTCTTC
-	TRBV4-2	TRBJ2-3	-	CASNQDWAGATDTRYF	TGTGCCAGCAATCAAGATTGGGCGGGGGCCACAGATACGCGGTATTTT
-	TRBV10-3	TRBJ2-3	-	CATNPTIGADTQYF	TGTGCCACGAACCCGACGATAGGCGCAGATACGCAGTATTTT
few	TRBV20-1	TRBJ1-1	-	CSASPAGLNTEAFF	TGCAGCGCTTCACCTGCCGGCTTGAACACTGAAGCTTTCTTT
-	TRBV6-2/TRBV6-3	TRBJ2-1	TRBD2	CASNTSGTNHEQFF	TGTGCCAGCAATACTAGCGGGACTAACCATGAGCAGTTCTTC
-	TRBV18	TRBJ2-7	-	CASSPTRVGYEQYF	TGTGCCAGCTCACCGACCCGGGTAGGCTACGAGCAGTACTTC
-	TRBV28	TRBJ2-1	TRBD2	CSSSLPRIAGVEQFF	TGTTCCAGTAGTCTCCCCAGGATAGCGGGAGTTGAGCAGTTCTTC